This TCR beta chain was sequenced for a study of T cell repertoires in cytomegalovirus infection. Study overall: HLA-B-restricted CMV epitopes that are well studied were used alongside recently identified HLA-C-restricted ones. From public TCR beta signatures came an indication of both CMV infection and matching HLA type.

As to this clonotype: Its specificity is unknown. This may arise from a read error, as a much more abundant clone is one base away. The conserved closing phenylalanine or tryptophan is absent in this CDR3, likely reflecting a read error.

From the reads, TCRdb called clonotypes with MiXCR, one entry per CDR3 protein. The sample consists of roughly 570,000 distinct CDR3 sequences, almost 40% of them appearing once. The CDR3 totals 14 residues. V lost 4 bases, J lost 5 bases, and 7 bases stayed unmatched. Germline CDR1 reads SGHTA; CDR2 reads FQGNSA. The origin of this receptor is a human donor in good health (CMV status not recorded). Some clones in this sample may be carry-over from other donors' samples. Sequencing used cultured PBMCs, obtained from culture after CMV antigen stimulation. The chain recombines TRBV7-2 with TRBJ2-5, with 7 nucleotides matching TRBD2. CDR3 bases: TGTGCCAGCAGCTCAGCGGGGCGTGGGGAGACCCAGTACCTC. It codes for CASSSAGRGETQYL.